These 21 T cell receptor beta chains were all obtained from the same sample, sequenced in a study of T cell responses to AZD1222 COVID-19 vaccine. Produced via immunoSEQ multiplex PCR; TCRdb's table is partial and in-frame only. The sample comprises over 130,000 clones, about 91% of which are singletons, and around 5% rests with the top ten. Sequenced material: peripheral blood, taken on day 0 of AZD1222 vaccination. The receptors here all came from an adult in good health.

CDR3: CASSPPGRRNTEAFF. DNA for the CDR3: TGTGCCAGCTCACCTCCGGGACGTAGAAACACTGAAGCTTTCTTT. This rearrangement joins TRBV18 to TRBJ1-1; maybe TRBD1 (5 bases). The germline V gene has CDR1 KGHSH and CDR2 LQKENI. V was pared by 3 bases and J by 2 bases, with 13 bases between. The CDR3 sequence is 15 residues long.

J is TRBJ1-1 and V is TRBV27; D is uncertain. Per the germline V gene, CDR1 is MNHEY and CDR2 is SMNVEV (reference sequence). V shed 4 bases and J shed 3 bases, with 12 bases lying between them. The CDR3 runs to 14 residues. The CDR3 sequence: CASSSSSGYTEAFF. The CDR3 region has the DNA TGTGCCAGCAGTTCCTCCTCCGGGTACACTGAAGCTTTCTTT.

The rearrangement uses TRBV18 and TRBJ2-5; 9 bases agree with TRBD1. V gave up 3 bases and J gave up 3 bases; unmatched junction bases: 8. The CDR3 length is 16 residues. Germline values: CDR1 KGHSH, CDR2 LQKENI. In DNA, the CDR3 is TGTGCCAGCTCACCTCCACCGGGACAGGGAGAAGAGACCCAGTACTTC. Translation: CASSPPPGQGEETQYF.

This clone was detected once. The CDR3: CASSSPGSGYNEQFF. Written as DNA, the CDR3 is TGTGCCAGCAGCTCCCCGGGTAGCGGGTACAATGAGCAGTTCTTC. This chain uses TRBV7-3 with TRBJ2-1, with 7 bases that match TRBD2. CDR3 length: 15 amino acids. Trimming took 4 bases from V and 4 from J; bases not matched to a gene: 7. The germline CDR1 and CDR2 sequences are SGHTA and FQGTGA.

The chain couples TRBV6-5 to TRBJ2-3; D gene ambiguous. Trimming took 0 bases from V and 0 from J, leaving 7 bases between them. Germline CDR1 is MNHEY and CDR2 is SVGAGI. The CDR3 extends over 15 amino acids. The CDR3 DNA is TGTGCCAGCAGTTACTCGGAACTCAGCACAGATACGCAGTATTTT. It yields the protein CASSYSELSTDTQYF.

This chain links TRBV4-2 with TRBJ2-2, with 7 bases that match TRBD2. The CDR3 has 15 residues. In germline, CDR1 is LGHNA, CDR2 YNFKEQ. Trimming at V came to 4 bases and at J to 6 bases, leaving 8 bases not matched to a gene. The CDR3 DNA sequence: TGTGCCAGCAGCCGGGAAGGACTAGTGCCCGGGGAGCTGTTTTTT. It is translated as CASSREGLVPGELFF.

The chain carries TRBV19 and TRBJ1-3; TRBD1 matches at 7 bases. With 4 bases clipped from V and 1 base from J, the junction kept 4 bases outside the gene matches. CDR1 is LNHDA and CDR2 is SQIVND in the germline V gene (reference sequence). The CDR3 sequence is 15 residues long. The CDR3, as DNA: TGTGCCAGTAGTACCCCCAGGGGGTCTGGAAACACCATATATTTT. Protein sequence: CASSTPRGSGNTIYF.

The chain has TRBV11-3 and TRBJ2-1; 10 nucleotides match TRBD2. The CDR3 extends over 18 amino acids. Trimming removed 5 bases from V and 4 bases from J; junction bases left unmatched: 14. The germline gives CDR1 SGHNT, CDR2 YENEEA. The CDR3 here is CASSPRVPGLATYNEQFF. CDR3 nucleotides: TGTGCCAGCAGCCCACGGGTCCCGGGACTAGCGACATACAATGAGCAGTTCTTC.

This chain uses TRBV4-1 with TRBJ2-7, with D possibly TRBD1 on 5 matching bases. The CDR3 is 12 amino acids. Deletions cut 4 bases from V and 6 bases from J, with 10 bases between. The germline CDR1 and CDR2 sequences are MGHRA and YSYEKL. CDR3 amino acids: CASSLDSAEQYF. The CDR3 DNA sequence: TGCGCCAGCAGCCTTGACAGCGCCGAGCAGTACTTC.

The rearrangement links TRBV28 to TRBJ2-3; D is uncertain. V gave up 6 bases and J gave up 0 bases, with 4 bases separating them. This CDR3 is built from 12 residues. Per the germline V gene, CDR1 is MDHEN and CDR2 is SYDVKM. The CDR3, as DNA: TGTGCCAGCAGGGTTAGCACAGATACGCAGTATTTT. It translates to CASRVSTDTQYF.

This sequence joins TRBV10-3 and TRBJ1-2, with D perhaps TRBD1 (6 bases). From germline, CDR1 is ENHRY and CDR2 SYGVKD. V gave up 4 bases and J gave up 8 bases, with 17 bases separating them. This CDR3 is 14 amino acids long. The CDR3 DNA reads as TGTGCCATCAGTGGTCAGGGGCTAAGTGGCGGCTACACCTTC. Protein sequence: CAISGQGLSGGYTF.

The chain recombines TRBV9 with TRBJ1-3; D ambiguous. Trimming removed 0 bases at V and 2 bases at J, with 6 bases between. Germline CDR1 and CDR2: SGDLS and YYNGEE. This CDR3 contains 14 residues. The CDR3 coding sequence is TGTGCCAGCAGCGTAGGAGGGCCTGGAAACACCATATATTTT. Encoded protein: CASSVGGPGNTIYF.

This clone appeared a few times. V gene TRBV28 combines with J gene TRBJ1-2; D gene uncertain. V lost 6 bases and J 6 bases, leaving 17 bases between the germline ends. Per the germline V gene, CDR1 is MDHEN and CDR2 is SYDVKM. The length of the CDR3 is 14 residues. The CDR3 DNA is TGTGCCAGCAGCCCGGGCGGGGTCTCGGATGGCTACACCTTC. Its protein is CASSPGGVSDGYTF.

DNA for the CDR3: TGTGCCAGCAGCACCCAACGCGGAAACACCATATATTTT. This codes for CASSTQRGNTIYF. This sequence joins TRBV11-3 and TRBJ1-3; D is ambiguous. V lost 5 bases and J 4 bases, leaving 9 bases between the germline ends. Germline CDR1 is SGHNT and CDR2 is YENEEA. CDR3 length equals 13 residues. The variable domain in full, with the rest retrieved from reference TRBV11-3 and TRBJ1-3, is EAGVVQSPRYKIIEKKQPVAFWCNPISGHNTLYWYLQNLGQGPELLIRYENEEAVDDSQLPKDRFSAERLKGVDSTLKIQPAELGDSAVYLCASSTQRGNTIYFGEGSWLTVV.

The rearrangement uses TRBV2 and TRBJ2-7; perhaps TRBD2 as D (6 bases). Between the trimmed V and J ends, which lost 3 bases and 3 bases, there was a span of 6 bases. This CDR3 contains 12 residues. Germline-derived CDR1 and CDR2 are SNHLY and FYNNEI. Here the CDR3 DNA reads TGTGCCAGCAGTGAGCGGGACTACGAGCAGTACTTC. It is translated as CASSERDYEQYF. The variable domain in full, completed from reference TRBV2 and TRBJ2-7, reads EPEVTQTPSHQVTQMGQEVILRCVPISNHLYFYWYRQILGQKVEFLVSFYNNEISEKSEIFDDQFSVERPDGSNFTLKIRSTKLEDSAMYFCASSERDYEQYFGPGTRLTVT.

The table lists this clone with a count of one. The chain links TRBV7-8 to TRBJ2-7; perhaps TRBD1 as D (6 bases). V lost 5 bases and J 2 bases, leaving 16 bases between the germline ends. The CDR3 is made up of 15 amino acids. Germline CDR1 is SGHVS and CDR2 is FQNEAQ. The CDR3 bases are TGTGCCAGCAGCCCCGACAGGCCCCTAACCTACGAGCAGTACTTC. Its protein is CASSPDRPLTYEQYF.

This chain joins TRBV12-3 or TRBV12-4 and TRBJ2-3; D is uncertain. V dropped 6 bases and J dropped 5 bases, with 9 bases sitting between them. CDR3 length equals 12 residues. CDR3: CASRLIGDTQYF. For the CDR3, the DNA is TGTGCCAGCAGACTTATAGGAGATACGCAGTATTTT.

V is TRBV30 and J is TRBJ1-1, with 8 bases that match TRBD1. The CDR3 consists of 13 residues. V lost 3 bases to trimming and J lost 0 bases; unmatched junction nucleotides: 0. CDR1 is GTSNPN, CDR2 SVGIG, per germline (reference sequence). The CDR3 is CAWRGQVNTEAFF. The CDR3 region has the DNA TGTGCCTGGAGGGGACAGGTGAACACTGAAGCTTTCTTT.

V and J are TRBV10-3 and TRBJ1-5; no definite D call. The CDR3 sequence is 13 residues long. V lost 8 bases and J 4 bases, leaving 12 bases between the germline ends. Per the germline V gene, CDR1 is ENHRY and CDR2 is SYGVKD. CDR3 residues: CAIPHPDNQPQHF. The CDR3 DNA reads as TGTGCCATCCCCCACCCAGATAATCAGCCCCAGCATTTT.

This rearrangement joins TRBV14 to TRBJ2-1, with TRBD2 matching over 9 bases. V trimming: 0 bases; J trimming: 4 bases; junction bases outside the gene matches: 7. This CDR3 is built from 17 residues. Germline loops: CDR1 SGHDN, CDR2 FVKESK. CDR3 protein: CASSQDTGLARYNEQFF. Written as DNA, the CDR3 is TGTGCCAGCAGCCAAGATACTGGACTAGCGCGATACAATGAGCAGTTCTTC.

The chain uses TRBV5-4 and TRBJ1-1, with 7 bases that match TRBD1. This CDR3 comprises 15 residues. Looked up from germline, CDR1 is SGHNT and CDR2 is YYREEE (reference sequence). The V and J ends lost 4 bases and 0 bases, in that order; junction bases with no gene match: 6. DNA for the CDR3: TGTGCCAGCAGCCGGCAACAGGGGTTGAACACTGAAGCTTTCTTT. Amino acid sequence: CASSRQQGLNTEAFF.